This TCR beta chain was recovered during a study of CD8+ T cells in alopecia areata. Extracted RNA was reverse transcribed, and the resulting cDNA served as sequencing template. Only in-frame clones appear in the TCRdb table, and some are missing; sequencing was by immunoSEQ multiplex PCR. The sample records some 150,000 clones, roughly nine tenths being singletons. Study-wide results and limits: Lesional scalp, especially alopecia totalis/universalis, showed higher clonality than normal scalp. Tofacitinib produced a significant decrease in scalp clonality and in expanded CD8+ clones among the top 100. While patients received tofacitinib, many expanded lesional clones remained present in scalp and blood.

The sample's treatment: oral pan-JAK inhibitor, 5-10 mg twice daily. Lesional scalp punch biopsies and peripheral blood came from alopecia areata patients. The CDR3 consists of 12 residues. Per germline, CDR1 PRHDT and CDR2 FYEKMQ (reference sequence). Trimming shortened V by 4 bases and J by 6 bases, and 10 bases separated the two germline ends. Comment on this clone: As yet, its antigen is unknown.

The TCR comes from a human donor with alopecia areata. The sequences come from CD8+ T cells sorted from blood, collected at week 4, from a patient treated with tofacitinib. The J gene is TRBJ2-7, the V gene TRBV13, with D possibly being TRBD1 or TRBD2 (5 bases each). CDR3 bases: TGTGCCAGCAGCTCCTTTGGGGGCGAGCAGTACTTC. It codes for CASSSFGGEQYF.